This TCR beta chain came from a study of shared clonotypes between healthy human individuals. Study-level findings and limits: In a few donors, around 5.5% of naive CD4 clonotypes appeared in common.

With regard to this clone: The antigen remains unidentified.

The assay was immunoSEQ multiplex PCR, and TCRdb's table has in-frame clones only and misses some. The sample has around 2.5 million clones; 90% to 95% are singletons. The CDR3 covers 11 residues. Germline V CDR1 and CDR2: DFQATT, SNEGSKA (reference sequence). The sequence was obtained from a man aged 18-30 years in good health. Some clones in this sample may be carry-over from other donors' samples. Material for sequencing was naive CD4+ T cells from PBMCs. Subset meaning: CD45RA+ positively selected. The chain employs TRBV20-1 and TRBJ2-5; the match to TRBD2 covers 7 bases. CDR3 in DNA: TGCGGGGGGGACCTCCAAGAGACCCAGTACTTC. Its protein is CGGDLQETQYF.